This is a list of T cell receptor beta chains from one sample in a study of neurological immune-mediated disorders. TCRdb re-called the 5' RACE reads through MiXCR, storing one row per CDR3 protein. The table lists roughly 62,000 distinct CDR3 sequences, 3.5% to 4.5% of them singletons. Material for sequencing was PBMCs. These receptors all stem from a woman aged 50 to 65 with multiple sclerosis. Each CDR3 is given with its conserved first and last residue. The D gene is left open where the match is weak. Clone size is stated in some rows and not others, as once, few, many or a class when expanded.

many	TRBD1	TRBJ1-1	TRBV20-1	CSAYGTGNTEAFF	TGCAGTGCCTACGGGACAGGGAACACTGAAGCTTTCTTT
many	-	TRBJ2-1	TRBV15	CATSRDPRGDEQFF	TGTGCCACCAGCAGAGATCCTAGAGGTGATGAGCAGTTCTTC
many	TRBD1	TRBJ1-2	TRBV6-6	CASSLNRDRVGNGYTF	TGTGCCAGCAGTCTGAACCGGGACAGGGTGGGGAATGGCTACACCTTC
many	-	TRBJ2-3	TRBV5-1	CASSLGQTTDTQYF	TGCGCCAGCAGCTTGGGGCAGACCACAGATACGCAGTATTTT
many	-	TRBJ1-5	TRBV15	CATSRASGTDVATRPQNF	TGTGCCACCAGCAGAGCATCCGGGACCGACGTAGCGACAAGGCCCCAGAATTTT
many	-	TRBJ1-1	TRBV5-6	CASNSGQNTEAFF	TGTGCCAGCAACTCGGGACAGAACACTGAAGCTTTCTTT
many	-	TRBJ1-4	TRBV7-2	CASNLGGRNEKLFF	TGTGCCAGCAACCTGGGGGGTCGTAATGAAAAACTGTTTTTT
many	-	TRBJ1-2	TRBV12-3/TRBV12-4	CASSLGPHYGYTF	TGTGCCAGCAGTTTAGGCCCGCACTATGGCTACACCTTC
many	-	TRBJ1-1	TRBV19	CATIRGGTEAFF	TGTGCCACCATCCGAGGGGGCACTGAAGCTTTCTTT
many	-	TRBJ2-2	TRBV7-3	CASSLGGPGTGELFF	TGTGCCAGCAGCTTAGGTGGTCCGGGCACCGGGGAGCTGTTTTTT
-	-	TRBJ2-5	TRBV12-3/TRBV12-4	CASSPSVEETQYF	TGTGCCAGCAGTCCCTCGGTGGAAGAGACCCAGTACTTC
many	TRBD1	TRBJ1-1	TRBV20-1	CSASPSTGRFGAFF	TGCAGTGCATCCCCCTCGACAGGGCGATTCGGAGCTTTCTTT
medium-sized	TRBD2	TRBJ2-3	TRBV20-1	CSATGLAGADTQYF	TGCAGTGCGACGGGACTAGCGGGCGCAGATACGCAGTATTTT
many	-	TRBJ2-7	TRBV25-1	CASSSWKGEQYF	TGTGCCAGCAGTTCGTGGAAGGGCGAGCAGTACTTC
many	-	TRBJ2-2	TRBV28	CASSFQGRSNTGELFF	TGTGCCAGCAGTTTCCAAGGACGGTCGAACACCGGGGAGCTGTTTTTT
many	TRBD1	TRBJ1-1	TRBV20-1	CSAFNRGYTEAFF	TGCAGTGCTTTCAACAGGGGATACACTGAAGCTTTCTTT
many	TRBD2	TRBJ2-1	TRBV25-1	CASSDQRLAGGRDEQFF	TGTGCCAGCAGTGATCAGAGGCTAGCGGGAGGAAGGGATGAGCAGTTCTTC
many	-	TRBJ1-1	TRBV6-6	CASTPVNTEAFF	TGTGCCAGCACCCCGGTGAACACTGAAGCTTTCTTT
many	-	TRBJ2-7	TRBV5-1	CASSNQEQLNSYEQYF	TGCGCCAGCAGCAACCAAGAACAGCTCAACTCCTACGAGCAGTACTTC
-	-	TRBJ2-1	TRBV20-1	CSARVQGGEQFF	TGCAGTGCTAGGGTCCAGGGTGGTGAGCAGTTCTTC
many	TRBD2	TRBJ2-7	TRBV29-1	CSVTGTSGKYEQYF	TGCAGCGTTACCGGGACTAGCGGGAAGTACGAGCAGTACTTC
many	TRBD1	TRBJ1-3	TRBV3-1	CASSQPRGAGRNTIYF	TGTGCCAGCAGCCAACCCAGGGGGGCGGGCCGAAACACCATATATTTT
many	-	TRBJ2-5	TRBV7-2	CASSLSGQLGTQYF	TGTGCCAGCAGCTTAAGCGGGCAGCTAGGGACCCAGTACTTC
many	-	TRBJ1-5	TRBV12-3/TRBV12-4	CASSPGEGENQPQHF	TGTGCCAGCAGCCCTGGTGAGGGGGAAAATCAGCCCCAGCATTTT
few	-	TRBJ1-1	TRBV7-2	CASSPSRTEAFF	TGTGCCAGCAGCCCCTCTAGGACTGAAGCTTTCTTT
many	-	TRBJ2-2	TRBV12-3/TRBV12-4	CASWVTGELFF	TGTGCCAGCTGGGTAACCGGGGAGCTGTTTTTT
many	-	TRBJ2-1	TRBV2	CASSEGNEQFF	TGTGCCAGCAGTGAGGGGAATGAGCAGTTCTTC
many	-	TRBJ1-1	TRBV11-3	CASTIGSDSSEAFF	TGTGCCAGCACTATAGGTTCAGATTCCAGTGAAGCTTTCTTT
many	-	TRBJ1-2	TRBV15	CATSTGTAADYGYTF	TGTGCCACCAGCACTGGGACCGCCGCCGACTATGGCTACACCTTC
many	TRBD2	TRBJ2-2	TRBV24-1	CATSGLAGDVGELFF	TGTGCCACCAGTGGTCTAGCGGGAGACGTCGGGGAGCTGTTTTTT
many	TRBD1	TRBJ2-2	TRBV9	CASSGSMRDRVSAGELFF	TGTGCCAGCAGCGGAAGTATGCGGGACAGGGTATCGGCCGGGGAGCTGTTTTTT
many	-	TRBJ2-7	TRBV6-1	CASSGVGKAQYEQYF	TGTGCCAGCAGTGGAGTAGGCAAAGCTCAGTACGAGCAGTACTTC
many	-	TRBJ2-5	TRBV11-3	CASSLRTAGGQETQYF	TGTGCCAGCAGCCTAAGGACAGCCGGGGGCCAAGAGACCCAGTACTTC
many	TRBD2	TRBJ2-5	TRBV5-1	CASSLGGRMEETQYF	TGCGCCAGCAGCTTGGGCGGGAGAATGGAGGAGACCCAGTACTTC
many	-	TRBJ2-2	TRBV7-8	CASSPREASNTGELFF	TGTGCCAGCAGCCCCCGGGAAGCTTCGAACACCGGGGAGCTGTTTTTT
many	TRBD1	TRBJ1-1	TRBV12-3/TRBV12-4	CASSPDRFTEAFF	TGTGCCAGCAGTCCGGACAGGTTCACTGAAGCTTTCTTT
many	TRBD2	TRBJ2-7	TRBV20-1	CSGLAATSPYEQYF	TGCAGTGGACTAGCGGCAACCTCGCCCTACGAGCAGTACTTC
many	-	TRBJ2-1	TRBV7-2	CASSFTRDNEQFF	TGTGCCAGCAGCTTTACTAGGGACAATGAGCAGTTCTTC
few	-	TRBJ2-3	TRBV12-3/TRBV12-4	CASSLGGRDTQYF	TGTGCCAGCAGTTTAGGGGGGCGGGATACGCAGTATTTT
many	TRBD1	TRBJ2-3	TRBV2	CASSEAQGAVDTQYF	TGTGCCAGCAGTGAAGCTCAGGGGGCTGTAGATACGCAGTATTTT
many	-	TRBJ2-7	TRBV3-1	CASSRRGARGSYEQYF	TGTGCCAGCAGCCGCCGGGGCGCGCGGGGATCCTACGAGCAGTACTTC
-	TRBD1	TRBJ2-3	TRBV11-2	CASSPQGTGDTDTQYF	TGTGCCAGCAGCCCACAAGGGACAGGGGACACAGATACGCAGTATTTT
many	-	TRBJ1-3	TRBV4-1	CASQPTGLSGNTIYF	TGCGCCAGCCAACCCACAGGTCTCTCTGGAAACACCATATATTTT
many	-	TRBJ2-1	TRBV6-2/TRBV6-3	CASVGTVWYEQFF	TGTGCCAGCGTCGGGACGGTCTGGTATGAGCAGTTCTTC
many	-	TRBJ1-5	TRBV20-1	CSAKAGGQPQHF	TGCAGTGCTAAAGCTGGAGGTCAGCCCCAGCATTTT
many	-	TRBJ2-6	TRBV9	CASSATESSGANVLTF	TGTGCCAGCAGCGCTACAGAGTCTTCTGGGGCCAACGTCCTGACTTTC
many	TRBD2	TRBJ2-5	TRBV5-6	CASSLDPAGVGETQYF	TGTGCCAGCAGCTTGGATCCAGCGGGAGTGGGGGAGACCCAGTACTTC
many	TRBD2	TRBJ2-1	TRBV5-6	CASSFQRGFNEQFF	TGTGCCAGCAGCTTCCAGCGGGGGTTCAATGAGCAGTTCTTC
many	-	TRBJ1-1	TRBV12-3/TRBV12-4	CASSTTGPAPEAFF	TGTGCCAGCAGTACCACCGGGCCAGCACCCGAAGCTTTCTTT
-	-	TRBJ1-5	TRBV20-1	CSARDRRGYQPQNF	TGCAGTGCTAGAGATCGGCGGGGGTATCAGCCCCAGAATTTT
-	TRBD1	TRBJ2-3	TRBV20-1	CSARSQGAGGTDTQYF	TGCAGTGCTAGATCACAGGGGGCCGGCGGAACAGATACGCAGTATTTT
many	-	TRBJ2-5	TRBV9	CASSAGGETQYF	TGTGCCAGTTCCGCTGGGGGGGAGACCCAGTACTTC
many	-	TRBJ2-1	TRBV7-3	CASSPGGGEQFF	TGTGCCAGCAGCCCCGGCGGCGGTGAGCAGTTCTTC
few	-	TRBJ2-1	TRBV24-1	CATSDSPPQEEQFF	TGTGCCACCAGTGATTCCCCTCCCCAGGAGGAGCAGTTCTTC
many	TRBD1	TRBJ1-1	TRBV18	CASSAQTGANTEAFF	TGTGCCAGCTCAGCCCAGACAGGGGCGAACACTGAAGCTTTCTTT
many	TRBD1	TRBJ1-5	TRBV7-2	CASSLPSTGLQPHHF	TGTGCCAGCAGTCTTCCTTCGACAGGGCTACAGCCCCATCATTTT
many	TRBD1	TRBJ1-1	TRBV18	CASSPRVGQGNTEAFF	TGTGCCAGCTCACCACGAGTGGGACAGGGAAACACTGAAGCTTTCTTT
many	-	TRBJ2-7	TRBV5-1	CASSRGAGNNEQYF	TGCGCCAGCAGCCGGGGGGCAGGGAACAACGAGCAGTACTTC
many	-	TRBJ1-5	TRBV5-1	CASSRDGSNQPQHF	TGCGCCAGCAGCCGGGACGGTAGCAATCAGCCCCAGCATTTT
many	-	TRBJ1-4	TRBV20-1	CSALPGVPNEKLFF	TGCAGTGCTCTCCCGGGGGTCCCTAATGAAAAACTGTTTTTT